Presented here are 23 T cell receptor beta chains from one specimen sequenced in a study of human T cells and chemical hapten exposure. TCRdb used MiXCR to reprocess the 5' RACE reads, holding one entry per CDR3 protein. The data hold 110,000 or so distinct CDR3 sequences, with 15% to 20% observed a single time. The authors extracted total RNA from unfractionated whole blood. The receptors here all came from a human donor in good health.

This clonotype has a handful of counts. The chain has TRBV7-9 and TRBJ2-1, with 8 bases lining up with TRBD1. This CDR3 comprises 15 residues. V shed 5 bases and J 1 base; nucleotides not matched to a gene: 4. Germline V gives CDR1 SEHNR, CDR2 FQNEAQ (reference sequence). The CDR3 reads CASSDGQGSYNEQFF. The DNA for the CDR3 is TGTGCCAGCAGCGACGGACAGGGATCCTACAATGAGCAGTTCTTC.

This clonotype was seen a few times. The chain uses TRBV11-2 and TRBJ1-5; D not certain. CDR3 length equals 14 residues. The V end was cut by 3 bases, the J end by 0 bases, with 6 bases between. Germline loops: CDR1 SGHAT, CDR2 FQNNGV. This CDR3 is CASSLTLSNQPQHF. The CDR3 DNA reads TGTGCCAGCAGCTTGACCCTTAGCAATCAGCCCCAGCATTTT.

In this sample, this clonotype turned up a few times. The V call is TRBV9, the J call TRBJ2-7; the D is unclear. V gave up 4 bases and J gave up 7 bases, with 15 bases separating them. Per the germline V gene, CDR1 is SGDLS and CDR2 is YYNGEE. There are 13 residues in the CDR3. This CDR3 is CASSPGRQWEQYF. The DNA of the CDR3 is TGTGCCAGCAGCCCTGGACGCCAGTGGGAGCAGTACTTC.

The chain employs TRBV11-2 and TRBJ2-7; D uncertain. V was pared by 4 bases and J by 1 base, with 14 bases between. This CDR3 region has 15 residues. The V gene's germline CDR1 is SGHAT and CDR2 FQNNGV. The CDR3 is CASSSGGSSSYEQYF. In DNA, the CDR3 is TGTGCCAGCAGCTCGGGCGGCTCCTCTTCCTACGAGCAGTACTTC.

This clonotype was counted between two and nine times. V and J are TRBV5-1 and TRBJ2-7, with D perhaps TRBD2 (6 bases). CDR1 SGHRS and CDR2 YFSETQ come from the germline V gene. Trimming pared 2 bases from V and 4 bases from J, leaving 10 bases between. CDR3 length equals 13 residues. CDR3 DNA: TGCGCCAGCAGCTTCACGGGGGAATACGAGCAGTACTTC. Translation: CASSFTGEYEQYF.

This clonotype was observed a few times. This chain joins TRBV28 and TRBJ2-5; TRBD1 agrees at 9 bases. The junction had 4 bases not matched to a gene; V was cut back by 4 bases and J by 7 bases. From germline, CDR1 is MDHEN and CDR2 SYDVKM. The CDR3 has 13 residues. Here the CDR3 DNA reads TGTGCCAGCAGTTACAGGGGGCGAGGGACCCAGTACTTC. It encodes CASSYRGRGTQYF.

Only a few counts were recorded for this clonotype. The gene calls are TRBV20-1 and TRBJ2-7; maybe TRBD2 (6 bases). CDR1 and CDR2 (germline): DFQATT, SNEGSKA (reference sequence). With 6 bases removed from V and 5 bases from J, the gap between germline ends came to 23 bases. CDR3 length: 15 amino acids. CDR3 DNA: TGCAGTGCGAGTGAGGCTAACGGGACTCAGGACGAGCAGTACTTC. It codes for CSASEANGTQDEQYF.

Only a few counts were recorded for this clonotype. J is TRBJ1-5 and V is TRBV27; TRBD1 might be the D (5 bases). The CDR3 has 18 amino acids. Trimming took 5 bases from V and 0 from J, leaving 20 bases between them. CDR1 and CDR2 from the germline V gene are MNHEY and SMNVEV (reference sequence). This CDR3 is CASSRGQGPNYSNQPQHF. The CDR3 nucleotides are TGTGCCAGCAGTCGGGGCCAAGGGCCGAATTATAGCAATCAGCCCCAGCATTTT.

There are a few counts of this clonotype. The rearrangement uses TRBV6-2 or TRBV6-3 and TRBJ2-2; D remains ambiguous. This CDR3 contains 14 residues. The V gene lost 0 bases and the J gene lost 6 bases, with 8 bases spanning the gap. CDR1 and CDR2 (germline): MNHEY, SVGEGT. CDR3 sequence: CASSYSLYAGELFF. The CDR3 region has the DNA TGTGCCAGCAGTTACTCCCTCTACGCCGGGGAGCTGTTTTTT.

V gene TRBV30 combines with J gene TRBJ1-1, with D maybe TRBD1 (5 bases). The V end was cut by 0 bases, the J end by 3 bases, with 17 bases between. CDR1 is GTSNPN, CDR2 SVGIG, per germline (reference sequence). The CDR3 length is 16 residues. Here the CDR3 reads CAWSVKGLSFYTEAFF. CDR3 DNA: TGTGCCTGGAGTGTAAAGGGGCTAAGTTTTTACACTGAAGCTTTCTTT.

This clonotype came up a few times. The CDR3 here is CASRATPVNTGELFF. Here the CDR3 DNA reads TGTGCCAGCAGGGCGACACCAGTGAACACCGGGGAGCTGTTTTTT. The chain is built from TRBV2 and TRBJ2-2, with unresolved D. The CDR3 spans 15 residues. V lost 6 bases, J lost 1 base, and 12 bases lay in between. Looked up from germline, CDR1 is SNHLY and CDR2 is FYNNEI.

V is TRBV7-9 and J is TRBJ2-7; D possibly corresponds to TRBD1 (5 bases). Trimming left V 2 bases short and J 2 bases short, with 13 bases between. There are 15 residues in the CDR3. In germline, CDR1 is SEHNR, CDR2 FQNEAQ (reference sequence). Written as DNA, the CDR3 is TGTGCCAGCAGCTTATTTTCAGGGCCCGCCTACGAGCAGTACTTC. This gives the protein CASSLFSGPAYEQYF.

This clonotype appeared many times. V and J are TRBV7-6 and TRBJ2-3; 8 bases align to TRBD2. The CDR3 consists of 18 residues. Germline loops: CDR1 SGHVS, CDR2 FNYEAQ. With 2 bases clipped from V and 0 bases from J, the junction kept 10 bases outside the gene matches. The CDR3 region has the DNA TGTGCCAGCAGCTTACCGTTGCGGGAGGTCGGTAGCACAGATACGCAGTATTTT. Translation: CASSLPLREVGSTDTQYF. Full variable domain (missing parts from reference TRBV7-6 and TRBJ2-3): GAGVSQSPRYKVTKRGQDVALRCDPISGHVSLYWYRQALGQGPEFLTYFNYEAQQDKSGLPNDRFSAERPEGSISTLTIQRTEQRDSAMYRCASSLPLREVGSTDTQYFGPGTRLTVL.

The chain couples TRBV5-5 to TRBJ2-7; 12 nucleotides align to TRBD2. CDR1 is SGHKS, CDR2 YYEKEE, per germline (reference sequence). The V and J ends lost 4 bases and 9 bases, in that order; junction bases with no gene match: 5. The CDR3 is 13 amino acids. CDR3 bases: TGTGCCAGCAGCCGGACTAGCGGGGTATGGCAGTACTTC. Residues: CASSRTSGVWQYF.

This clonotype was counted between two and nine times. The genes are TRBV20-1 and TRBJ1-2; D remains unclear. V was clipped by 7 bases and J by 8 bases, with 20 bases between them. The CDR3 is 13 amino acids. Germline-derived CDR1 and CDR2 are DFQATT and SNEGSKA (reference sequence). CDR3 bases: TGCAGTGTAGCGGACGGCGGTTGGAGAGGCTACACCTTC. Its protein is CSVADGGWRGYTF.

The sample holds a few counts of this clonotype. The V call is TRBV15, the J call TRBJ1-6; 10 bases align to TRBD1. In germline, CDR1 is LNHNV, CDR2 YYDKDF (reference sequence). The CDR3 sequence is 20 residues long. V gave up 5 bases and J gave up 0 bases; unmatched junction bases: 13. CDR3 amino acids: CATSHPRGTGVLSYNSPLHF. The CDR3 DNA reads TGTGCCACCAGCCATCCGCGGGGGACAGGGGTCCTCTCCTATAATTCACCCCTCCACTTT. Drawing the rest from reference TRBV15 and TRBJ1-6, the complete variable domain is DAMVIQNPRYQVTQFGKPVTLSCSQTLNHNVMYWYQQKSSQAPKLLFHYYDKDFNNEADTPDNFQSRRPNTSFCFLDIRSPGLGDTAMYLCATSHPRGTGVLSYNSPLHFGNGTRLTVT.

This clonotype was found a few times. The V and J genes are TRBV15 and TRBJ2-1; unclear D gene. The germline V and J ends were trimmed by 3 bases and 9 bases, with 12 bases remaining between them. Germline assignment: CDR1 LNHNV and CDR2 YYDKDF (reference sequence). The CDR3 is made up of 13 amino acids. CDR3 in amino acids: CATSRIPGSEQFF. CDR3 coding DNA: TGTGCCACCAGCAGGATTCCGGGTAGTGAGCAGTTCTTC.

This clonotype was picked up one time. V gene TRBV2 combines with J gene TRBJ2-1, with 7 nucleotides matching TRBD1. The CDR3 covers 15 residues. Germline loops: CDR1 SNHLY, CDR2 FYNNEI. Losses at the gene ends were 2 bases for V and 1 base for J; bases not matched to a gene: 2. The CDR3 region has the DNA TGTGCCAGCAGTGAAACAGGGGTTTCCTACAATGAGCAGTTCTTC. It yields the protein CASSETGVSYNEQFF. Together with reference TRBV2 and TRBJ2-1, the CDR3 gives the full variable domain: EPEVTQTPSHQVTQMGQEVILRCVPISNHLYFYWYRQILGQKVEFLVSFYNNEISEKSEIFDDQFSVERPDGSNFTLKIRSTKLEDSAMYFCASSETGVSYNEQFFGPGTRLTVL.

The chain joins TRBV5-1 to TRBJ1-1; D is undetermined. V was shortened by 5 bases and J by 0 bases, with 2 bases between the two germline ends. CDR1 is SGHRS, CDR2 YFSETQ, per germline. The CDR3 contains 11 residues. The CDR3 protein is CASRMNTEAFF. The DNA for the CDR3 is TGCGCCAGCAGAATGAACACTGAAGCTTTCTTT.

This clonotype was picked up a small number of times. V and J are TRBV11-2 and TRBJ2-3, with 9 bases aligning to TRBD2. CDR1 SGHAT and CDR2 FQNNGV come from the germline V gene. V shed 8 bases and J 9 bases; nucleotides not matched to a gene: 12. This CDR3 region has 14 residues. Here the CDR3 reads CASGAGTSQSTQYF. The DNA for the CDR3 is TGTGCCAGCGGTGCCGGGACTAGCCAGAGCACGCAGTATTTT.

This clonotype was seen more than once but under ten times. V and J are TRBV3-1 and TRBJ2-5, with D perhaps TRBD2 (5 bases). The V and J ends lost 1 base and 4 bases respectively, with 10 bases between them. The CDR3 length is 14 residues. CDR1 and CDR2 (germline): LGHDT, YNNKEL (reference sequence). CDR3 DNA: TGTGCCAGCAGCCAAGCGAGAGGGAGAGAGACCCAGTACTTC. Residues: CASSQARGRETQYF.

The chain employs TRBV7-9 and TRBJ2-5; TRBD2 might be the D (6 bases). The CDR3 contains 13 residues. The V gene lost 4 bases and the J gene lost 9 bases, with 15 bases spanning the gap. Germline CDR1 is SEHNR and CDR2 is FQNEAQ (reference sequence). In nucleotides, the CDR3 is TGTGCCAGCAGCTCCTCCGGTAGCGGTGCCCAGTACTTC. Translating it yields CASSSSGSGAQYF.

The chain carries TRBV5-6 and TRBJ2-1, with 10 nucleotides matching TRBD2. Trimming cost V 0 bases and J 9 bases; bases outside gene matches: 6. The V gene's germline CDR1 is SGHDT and CDR2 YYEEEE. The CDR3 totals 15 residues. This chain's CDR3 is CASSLGLAGESEQFF. The CDR3 nucleotides are TGTGCCAGCAGCTTGGGGCTAGCGGGAGAGAGTGAGCAGTTCTTC.